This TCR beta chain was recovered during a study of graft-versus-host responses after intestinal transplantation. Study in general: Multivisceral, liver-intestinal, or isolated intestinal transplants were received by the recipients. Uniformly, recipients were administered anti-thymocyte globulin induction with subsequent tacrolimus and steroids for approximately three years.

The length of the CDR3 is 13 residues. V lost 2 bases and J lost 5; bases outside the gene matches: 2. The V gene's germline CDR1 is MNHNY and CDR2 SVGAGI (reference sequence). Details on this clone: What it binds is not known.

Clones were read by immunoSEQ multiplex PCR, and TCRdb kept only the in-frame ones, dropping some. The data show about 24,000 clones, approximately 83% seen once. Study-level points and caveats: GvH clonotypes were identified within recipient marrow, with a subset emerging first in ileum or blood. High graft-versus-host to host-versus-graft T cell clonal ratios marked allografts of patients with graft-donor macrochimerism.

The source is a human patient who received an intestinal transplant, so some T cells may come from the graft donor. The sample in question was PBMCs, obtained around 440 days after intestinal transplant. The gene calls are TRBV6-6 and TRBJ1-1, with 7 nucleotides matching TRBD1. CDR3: CASSYQGGTEAFF. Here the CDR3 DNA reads TGTGCCAGCAGTTACCAGGGGGGGACTGAAGCTTTCTTT.